The TCR beta chain under discussion was sequenced for a study of CD8 T cells in Susac syndrome. With random hexamers, about 0.45 to 1 ug RNA was reverse transcribed. It was immunoSEQ multiplex PCR that amplified TCR beta CDR3 across 54 Vbeta and 13 Jbeta. Each CDR3 protein gets one entry after TCRdb re-called the immunoSEQ multiplex PCR reads with MiXCR. This sample has about 210,000 distinct CDR3 sequences, with 95% found just once. Trimming pared 7 bases from V and 7 bases from J, leaving 14 bases between. Germline V CDR1 and CDR2: SNHLY, FYNNEI. The CDR3 is 13 amino acids. The sequenced material came from CD4+ T cells from PBMCs. This receptor was obtained from a human donor with multiple sclerosis. The V and J genes are TRBV2 and TRBJ2-1, with D maybe TRBD2 (6 bases). CDR3 sequence reads: CASILPGENEQFF. In nucleotides, the CDR3 is TGTGCCAGCATTCTTCCGGGGGAAAATGAGCAGTTCTTC.